Sequencing of this T cell receptor (beta chain) was carried out in a study of T cells in Graves' hyperthyroidism and ophthalmopathy (dated by TCRdb to the late 2010s). Background on the whole study: Peripheral blood was sampled at the time of initial diagnosis, prior to any treatment. According to the paper, TCR Vbeta CDR3 sequencing was carried out on over 130 peripheral blood samples, which came from approximately 41 ophthalmopathy, around 75 hyperthyroidism and roughly 17 progressor patients. Following sampling, methimazole starting at 30 mg daily was given to hyperthyroidism patients, and high-dose intravenous methylprednisolone was given to ophthalmopathy patients. Whether ophthalmopathy could be predicted prospectively was tested in an independent validation cohort made up of 18 to 20 hyperthyroidism patients plus 17 patients who later progressed to ophthalmopathy. TCR V-J signatures able to tell the groups apart were searched for in a discovery cohort of 95 or so patients, of whom over 40 had Graves' ophthalmopathy and 55 to 65 had stable Graves' hyperthyroidism. In addition, the study compared T-cell repertoires in thyroid tissue and in blood from roughly 6 Graves' hyperthyroidism patients. The approximately 90 discovery patients were randomly split 7:3 into training and test sets. Overall study results and their limits: In validation, the model predicted progression to ophthalmopathy with approximately 71% sensitivity and approximately 72% specificity, a median of 6.5 months before onset. A 13 V-J signature model separated ophthalmopathy from stable hyperthyroidism, with approximately 86% sensitivity and 81.08% specificity in cross-validation and 80%/75% in testing. Blood samples also contained most of the expanded thyroid clonotypes (frequency above 0.001), which suggests that blood repertoires may reflect thyroid immune responses. No statistical method was used to fix the sample size in advance, and group allocation was not hidden from the investigators.

The table lists this clonotype with a count of one. Its antigen remains undetermined. Qualities for individual bases were not recorded, and no much larger clone is one base off. One read represents weak support. V loses 2 bases of germline sequence and J loses 1 base, and the interval between the two ends is 24 bases. Measured from the cysteine to the phenylalanine, the CDR3 is 19 residues long. Only the CDR3 DNA stays, 57 bases, in frame from base 1. CDR1 SNHLY and CDR2 FYNNEI are derived from the germline V gene. Stable Graves' hyperthyroidism was defined as no progression to ophthalmopathy during 18 months of follow-up. The hyperthyroidism patients were between 18 and 65 years old and newly diagnosed, with a disease duration of less than 2 months. Patients with uncontrolled infections, other autoimmune diseases, pregnancy or lactation were excluded. Diagnoses relied on clinical symptoms, serum thyroxine and TRAb, thyroid ultrasound and orbital computed tomography. Ficoll-Paque density gradient centrifugation was used to isolate PBMCs from around 10 ml of fresh peripheral blood. Trizol reagent was used to extract total RNA, and RNA quality was then checked on an Agilent 2100 Bioanalyzer.

Amplification of TCR beta CDR3 regions was carried out from RNA transcripts. For the first round of RT-PCR on the TCR CDR3, the HTBI primer set was used together with the Qiagen OneStep RT-PCR kit. The libraries were constructed in a second round of multiplex PCR and then size-selected and purified. Paired-end sequencing of the libraries was performed with 100 bp reads on an Illumina HiSeq2000. Turning to the authors' computational methods: SOAPnuke was used to process the raw data, removing reads that contained adapters or uncalled bases, had a mean Phred below 15, or lacked an exact match to the constant primer or identifier. High-quality paired reads were merged with COPE v1.2.5, and unique nucleotide sequences were defined as clonotypes. Clonotypes were aligned to IMGT TRBV, TRBD and TRBJ reference segments using MiTCR v1.1. Analysis was restricted to V-J combinations with a frequency above 0.0001, which covered over 98% of repertoires. A TCS score was defined as the ratio of F50 (clonal expansion) to E x V (chaos), with BLOSUM62-based TCRdist applied between CDR3 peptides within each V-J. Welch's t-statistics and random forest reduced roughly 540 V-J features to 13, which were used in a naive Bayes classifier (R e1071). Thyroid-blood repertoire similarity was quantified with the Morisita-Horn index. In-frame beta chains were kept once TCRdb had trimmed the public reads at Q25 with fastp and called clones with MiXCR. Each record represents a unique CDR3 protein, reported with the most common genes and DNA among its rows. TCRdb assigned the V and J calls; the authors' analysis was not used. This sample has around 800,000 distinct CDR3 sequences in its table, and roughly 40% of those were observed once. The ten largest clones represent more than 7% of the sample.

The receptor's source is a man younger than 35 with Graves' hyperthyroidism. The specimen was blood. Here the chain combines TRBV2 and TRBJ2-7, with a weak D call of TRBD2 (5 bases match). The CDR3 reads CASSESDSPGPAGSYEQYF. The sequenced DNA: TGTGCCAGCAGTGAAAGTGATAGCCCCGGCCCTGCGGGTTCCTACGAGCAGTACTTC.